A selection of T cell receptor beta chains follows, all from one sample in a study of T cells in Graves' hyperthyroidism and ophthalmopathy. TCRdb ran MiXCR on the multiplex PCR reads and lists one entry per CDR3 protein. The sample consists of over 550,000 distinct CDR3 sequences, roughly a sixth of them appearing once. The specimen sequenced was blood. The receptors come from a woman aged 18-29 years with Graves' hyperthyroidism. The CDR3 runs from the conserved cysteine through the conserved F or W. A D gene is named only where the DNA matches it firmly. A row's size may be missing; if present it is once, few, many or a size class.

v_call	j_call	cdr3_length	clone_size	d_call	cdr3_aa	cdr3_nt
TRBV20-1	TRBJ2-5	17	many	TRBD1	CSASAVPTGVLEETQYF	TGCAGTGCTAGCGCCGTCCCTACAGGGGTGTTAGAGGAGACCCAGTACTTC
TRBV30	TRBJ1-2	12	many	-	CAWNGAEYGYTF	TGTGCCTGGAATGGGGCAGAATATGGCTACACCTTC
TRBV28	TRBJ2-5	14	many	-	CASSFGGGGETQYF	TGTGCCAGCAGTTTTGGTGGTGGGGGAGAGACCCAGTACTTC
TRBV11-2	TRBJ2-2	13	few	-	CASSPQFPRELFF	TGTGCCAGCAGCCCCCAATTCCCCCGGGAGCTGTTTTTT
TRBV6-1	TRBJ1-2	15	-	-	CASSQTGTGWSGYTF	TGTGCCAGCAGTCAAACGGGCACAGGGTGGTCTGGCTACACCTTC
TRBV3-1	TRBJ1-2	17	-	TRBD1	CASSHIRQGAVNYGYTF	TGTGCCAGCAGCCATATTCGCCAGGGGGCCGTTAACTATGGCTACACCTTC
TRBV12-3/TRBV12-4	TRBJ1-5	15	-	TRBD1	CASVWTGGSSNSQHF	TGTGCCAGCGTTTGGACAGGGGGTTCCTCAAATTCCCAGCATTTT
TRBV6-1	TRBJ2-3	16	few	TRBD1	CASSETPGGEADTQYF	TGTGCCAGCAGTGAAACTCCAGGGGGAGAGGCAGATACGCAGTATTTT
TRBV5-1	TRBJ2-7	14	-	TRBD2	CASSFERGTYEQYF	TGCGCCAGCAGCTTCGAGCGGGGGACCTACGAGCAGTACTTC
TRBV20-1	TRBJ2-1	20	few	-	CSARDWMAGTKTSSYNEQFF	TGCAGTGCTAGAGATTGGATGGCAGGGACAAAAACCTCCTCCTACAATGAGCAGTTCTTC
TRBV10-3	TRBJ1-5	14	few	-	CAISDLAGEQPQHF	TGTGCCATCAGTGATTTGGCAGGGGAACAGCCCCAGCATTTT
TRBV9	TRBJ1-6	15	-	TRBD1	CASSADRESNSPLHF	TGTGCCAGCAGCGCCGACAGGGAAAGTAATTCACCCCTCCACTTT
TRBV7-8	TRBJ2-7	16	many	TRBD1	CASSFGDRAVVYEQYF	TGTGCCAGCAGCTTTGGGGACAGGGCTGTTGTCTACGAGCAGTACTTC
TRBV28	TRBJ2-6	12	-	TRBD1	CASSSGTGFLTF	TGTGCCAGCAGTTCCGGGACAGGGTTTCTGACTTTC
TRBV20-1	TRBJ2-1	16	many	-	CSASRYRPPTYNEQFF	TGCAGTGCTAGTCGCTACCGGCCCCCGACCTACAATGAGCAGTTCTTC
TRBV29-1	TRBJ1-2	13	few	-	CTLGREGNYGYTF	TGCACCTTGGGTAGGGAGGGGAACTATGGCTACACCTTC
TRBV6-1	TRBJ2-2	13	-	-	CASSEQVAGELFF	TGTGCCAGCAGTGAACAGGTCGCCGGGGAGCTGTTTTTT
TRBV11-2	TRBJ2-1	16	-	-	CASSLKLAPGGNEQFF	TGTGCCAGCAGCTTGAAGTTGGCCCCAGGCGGCAATGAGCAGTTCTTC
TRBV12-3/TRBV12-4	TRBJ1-4	15	many	TRBD1	CASSFSGGAGEKLFF	TGTGCCAGCAGTTTCTCAGGGGGCGCCGGGGAAAAACTGTTTTTT
TRBV5-1	TRBJ2-2	15	few	TRBD1	CASSLWQGATGELFF	TGCGCCAGCAGCTTGTGGCAGGGGGCCACCGGGGAGCTGTTTTTT
TRBV2	TRBJ2-2	14	many	-	CASTGTTNTGELFF	TGTGCCAGCACCGGGACGACGAACACCGGGGAGCTGTTTTTT
TRBV18	TRBJ1-1	13	few	-	CASSPTLKDEAFF	TGTGCCAGCTCACCGACCCTTAAGGATGAAGCTTTCTTT
TRBV29-1	TRBJ1-1	14	many	TRBD1	CSVRLGQGGTEAFF	TGCAGCGTTCGCCTAGGACAGGGTGGGACTGAAGCTTTCTTT
TRBV7-9	TRBJ2-7	12	many	TRBD1	CASDRVGNEQYF	TGTGCCAGCGACAGGGTTGGCAACGAGCAGTACTTC
TRBV12-3/TRBV12-4	TRBJ1-5	15	few	TRBD1	CASRSGTGAIQPQHF	TGTGCCAGCAGGTCGGGGACAGGGGCAATTCAGCCCCAGCATTTT